The 18 T cell receptor beta chains below were found in one sample sequenced in a study of Ad26.COV2.S vaccination and SARS-CoV-2 variants. Treatment indicated: some 20 received Ad26.COV2.S at low or high dose, single or two shots; about five received placebo; per-sample allocation not given. At day 63 after the first vaccine or placebo injection, samples were drawn. Clones were sequenced by immunoSEQ multiplex PCR, and TCRdb holds only the in-frame ones, with some missing. Found here are about 350,000 clones, roughly nine tenths of them singletons; the top ten hold roughly 6%. This material consisted of peripheral blood, taken in a trial of Ad26.COV2.S vaccine versus placebo. All receptors come from a person between 18 and 60 years old who received the Ad26.COV2.S COVID-19 vaccine or a placebo.

This chain links TRBV10-3 with TRBJ2-3; 10 bases align to TRBD2. J gave up 5 bases and V 3 bases, and 2 bases lay outside the gene matches. CDR3 length equals 14 residues. CDR1 is ENHRY and CDR2 is SYGVKD in the germline V gene. CDR3 residues: CAISEPSGRDTQYF. The CDR3 DNA sequence: TGTGCCATCAGTGAACCTAGCGGGAGAGATACGCAGTATTTT.

DNA of the CDR3: TGTGCCTGGAGCCTTGGATCCCCCGTAATTTACGAGCAGTACTTC. Its translation is CAWSLGSPVIYEQYF. The V call is TRBV30, the J call TRBJ2-7; no reliable D call. Germline values: CDR1 GTSNPN, CDR2 SVGIG (reference sequence). V lost 3 bases, J lost 4 bases, and 19 bases lay in between. This CDR3 comprises 15 residues.

The chain links TRBV11-2 to TRBJ1-5; possible D gene TRBD1, 6 bases. Germline V gives CDR1 SGHAT, CDR2 FQNNGV. Trimming removed 4 bases from V and 3 bases from J, with 16 bases in between. CDR3 length equals 16 residues. The CDR3 sequence is CASSSRRGGHNQPQHF. In DNA, the CDR3 is TGTGCCAGCAGCTCCCGTCGGGGGGGCCACAATCAGCCCCAGCATTTT.

The V gene is TRBV10-3, the J gene TRBJ2-3; 10 bases fit TRBD2. With V trimmed by 5 bases and J by 3 bases, 20 bases remained unmatched. CDR1 and CDR2 (germline): ENHRY, SYGVKD. This CDR3 is built from 20 residues. CDR3: CAISQGSSGRLRLGTDTQYF. CDR3 bases: TGTGCCATCAGTCAGGGGTCTAGCGGGAGATTACGACTAGGGACAGATACGCAGTATTTT.

V and J are TRBV21-1 and TRBJ1-2; the table's D call of TRBD1 was not tested on the DNA. TRBV21-1 constitutes a pseudogene. The CDR3 contains 13 residues. The CDR3 spells CASSNIRGKGYTF. CDR3 nucleotides: TGTGCCAGCAGCAATATAAGGGGAAAAGGCTACACCTTC.

The rearrangement uses TRBV7-2 and TRBJ2-7; D is uncertain. V was cut by 4 bases and J by 3 bases, with 4 bases left in between. The CDR3 has 11 amino acids. From germline, CDR1 is SGHTA and CDR2 FQGNSA. In nucleotides, the CDR3 is TGTGCCAGCAGCTCCTACTACGAGCAGTACTTC. It yields the protein CASSSYYEQYF.

As DNA, the CDR3 is TGTGCCAGCAGTTACATGTCCGGTGGCTATGGCTACACCTTC. Amino acids: CASSYMSGGYGYTF. The chain has TRBV6-5 and TRBJ1-2; D unclear. Trimming pared 2 bases from V and 4 bases from J, leaving 11 bases between. This CDR3 contains 14 residues. From germline, CDR1 is MNHEY and CDR2 SVGAGI.

The chain is built from TRBV5-1 and TRBJ2-4; D gene unclear. The germline V and J ends were trimmed by 2 bases and 10 bases, with 10 bases remaining between them. CDR1 SGHRS and CDR2 YFSETQ come from the germline V gene. The CDR3 consists of 12 residues. Written as DNA, the CDR3 is TGCGCCAGCAGCTTTGATGGGAATATTCAGTACTTC. This translates into CASSFDGNIQYF.

V gene TRBV6-2 or TRBV6-3 combines with J gene TRBJ1-2; TRBD1 matches at 8 bases. This CDR3 contains 15 residues. The V segment lost 6 bases and the J segment 4 bases; nucleotides outside the gene matches: 10. The germline V gene has CDR1 MNHEY and CDR2 SVGEGT. This CDR3 reads CASSRGQGLTYGYTF. The CDR3 region has the DNA TGTGCCAGCAGCCGAGGACAGGGACTTACCTATGGCTACACCTTC.

The chain couples TRBV7-9 to TRBJ1-4, with D unresolved. There are 15 residues in the CDR3. Trimming pared 5 bases from V and 9 bases from J, leaving 19 bases between. CDR1 is SEHNR and CDR2 is FQNEAQ in the germline V gene (reference sequence). CDR3 amino acids: CASSDGQKVEQKLFF. The CDR3 region has the DNA TGTGCCAGCAGCGACGGTCAAAAGGTTGAGCAAAAACTGTTTTTT.

This sequence joins TRBV29-1 and TRBJ1-2; D call uncertain. In germline, CDR1 is SQVTM, CDR2 ANQGSEA. This CDR3 spans 14 amino acids. Between the trimmed V and J ends, which lost 7 bases and 0 bases, there was a span of 15 bases. The CDR3 DNA reads TGCAGCGCCCTTTATATTATCCCTAACTATGGCTACACCTTC. It translates to CSALYIIPNYGYTF.

The CDR3 nucleotides are TGTGCCAGCAGTGAACAGGGGATAAATACGCAGTATTTT. Translation gives CASSEQGINTQYF. This chain connects TRBV2 to TRBJ2-3; D is perhaps TRBD1 (6 bases). Germline V gives CDR1 SNHLY, CDR2 FYNNEI. Trimming left V 2 bases short and J 7 bases short, with 10 bases between. The CDR3 spans 13 residues. Full variable domain (remainder filled in from reference TRBV2 and TRBJ2-3): EPEVTQTPSHQVTQMGQEVILRCVPISNHLYFYWYRQILGQKVEFLVSFYNNEISEKSEIFDDQFSVERPDGSNFTLKIRSTKLEDSAMYFCASSEQGINTQYFGPGTRLTVL.

The chain joins TRBV19 to TRBJ2-7; TRBD2 matches 8 bases. With V trimmed by 4 bases and J by 2 bases, 4 bases remained unmatched. The CDR3 is 14 residues long. The germline V gene encodes CDR1 LNHDA and CDR2 SQIVND (reference sequence). The CDR3 DNA is TGTGCCAGTAGTACCCAAGCGGGGGCCTACGAGCAGTACTTC. It translates to CASSTQAGAYEQYF.

A few counts support this clone. This chain links TRBV7-9 with TRBJ1-1; the D is unclear. Germline values: CDR1 SEHNR, CDR2 FQNEAQ (reference sequence). This CDR3 has 11 amino acids. V lost 2 bases and J 11 bases, leaving 9 bases between the germline ends. CDR3 protein: CASSLLVGAFF. The CDR3 nucleotides read TGTGCCAGCAGCTTATTGGTCGGGGCTTTCTTT.

The table lists this clone with a few counts. V and J are TRBV5-1 and TRBJ1-4; maybe TRBD1 (6 bases). CDR1 is SGHRS and CDR2 is YFSETQ in the germline V gene. The CDR3 contains 14 residues. V was pared by 4 bases and J by 8 bases, with 15 bases between. CDR3 in amino acids: CASSLGSGEEKLFF. The CDR3, as DNA: TGCGCCAGCAGCCTCGGATCAGGGGAAGAAAAACTGTTTTTT.

The chain carries TRBV28 and TRBJ2-7, with a possible D match to TRBD1 (5 bases). The CDR3 totals 14 residues. The germline V gene encodes CDR1 MDHEN and CDR2 SYDVKM. The ends were cut back, 8 bases at V and 1 base at J, with 15 bases in the middle. CDR3 coding DNA: TGTGCCAGCCGTCCCCCAGGGATGTCCTACGAGCAGTACTTC. Translation: CASRPPGMSYEQYF.

This chain links TRBV7-2 with TRBJ1-2; D is unclear. The CDR3 loop spans 13 amino acids. Trimming removed 2 bases at V and 7 bases at J, with 11 bases between. Germline V CDR1 and CDR2: SGHTA, FQGNSA. Here the CDR3 reads CASSLQQRRGYTF. The DNA of the CDR3 is TGTGCCAGCAGCTTACAGCAGCGGCGTGGCTACACCTTC.

The V gene is TRBV7-9, the J gene TRBJ2-5, with TRBD2 matching 9 bases. This CDR3 contains 18 residues. Germline CDR1 and CDR2: SEHNR and FQNEAQ (reference sequence). V dropped 3 bases and J dropped 3; count of bases not matched to a gene: 14. The CDR3 sequence: CASSFVAGATSRKETQYF. CDR3 nucleotides: TGTGCCAGCAGCTTCGTAGCGGGGGCAACCTCCCGGAAAGAGACCCAGTACTTC.